This T cell receptor beta chain was identified during a study of OX40 agonist ivuxolimab in advanced cancers. Across the study: Males comprised 82.7% of the group, whose mean age was approximately 60 years (range roughly 20 to 85). A partial response was reached by three patients: one with hepatocellular carcinoma and two with cutaneous melanoma.

Profiling relied on immunoSEQ multiplex PCR, and the TCRdb table lists in-frame clones only, not all of them. The table has tens of thousands of clones, around 88% seen once. V dropped 5 bases and J dropped 5; count of bases not matched to a gene: 1. The CDR3 spans 13 residues. The germline gives CDR1 MNHNS, CDR2 SASEGT. The study sampled blood at baseline, cycle 4 day 1, and cycle 7 day 1. The rearrangement links TRBV6-1 to TRBJ1-4; 8 bases are shared with TRBD1. This clonotype originated in an adult with an advanced solid tumor such as melanoma, head and neck, liver or kidney cancer. The material sequenced was CD4+ or CD8+ T cells sorted from blood, taken in a trial of the OX40 agonist ivuxolimab. The CDR3 sequence is CASSRDRNEKLFF. The CDR3 region has the DNA TGTGCCAGCAGTCGGGACAGGAATGAAAAACTGTTTTTT.